Below are 3 T cell receptor beta chains sequenced from a single sample in a study of T cell repertoires in cytomegalovirus infection. A single record per CDR3 protein comes from TCRdb applying MiXCR to the reads. The sample includes about 490,000 distinct CDR3 sequences, around 27% of them seen just once. The sequenced sample was PBMCs. These TCRs come from a human donor in good health (CMV status not recorded). Some clones in this sample may be carry-over from other donors' samples.

This clonotype was counted only a few times. This chain links TRBV6-2 or TRBV6-3 with TRBJ2-7, with D unresolved. The CDR3 runs to 14 residues. The V end lost 2 bases, the J end lost 7 bases, and 15 bases lay between the germline ends. Germline V CDR1 and CDR2: MNHEY, SVGEGT. The CDR3 region is CASSYLEYPREQYV. CDR3 in DNA: TGTGCCAGCAGTTACCTTGAATATCCGAGGGAGCAGTACGTC.

The sample holds a few counts of this clonotype. The V and J genes are TRBV24-1 and TRBJ1-5; 7 bases match TRBD1. CDR1 is KGHDR and CDR2 is SFDVKD in the germline V gene. The CDR3 runs to 14 residues. After removal of 11 bases from V and 0 bases from J, the junction contained 6 bases not matched to a gene. CDR3: CAIGTAFSNQPQHF. The CDR3 DNA is TGTGCCATCGGGACAGCCTTTAGCAATCAGCCCCAGCATTTT.

V and J are TRBV28 and TRBJ1-5; D remains ambiguous. The V end lost 1 base, the J end lost 3 bases, and 10 bases lay between the germline ends. This CDR3 is 15 amino acids long. Germline V gives CDR1 MDHEN, CDR2 SYDVKM. The DNA of the CDR3 is TGTGCCAGCAGTTTATCAGGACGACCCAATCAGCCCCAGCATTTT. It translates to CASSLSGRPNQPQHF.